The entry that follows covers one T cell receptor beta chain sequence. In the original workflow: Researchers report that nucleated cell counts were estimated from reference gene primer amplification. Data came from immunoSEQ multiplex PCR; TCRdb stores just in-frame clones and leaves some out. V, J and clone size were drawn from that table, and D and trimming were deduced from the DNA. The sample lists around 170,000 clones, about four fifths occurring once. This sample was taken from a study of blood T cell repertoires in COVID-19. Study at large: The United States, Italy and Spain supplied acute and convalescent COVID-19 samples.

CDR3 length: 16 amino acids. What was sequenced was peripheral blood. The sequence was collected from a man between 65 and 80 years old with active or convalescent COVID-19. This sequence joins TRBV21-1 and TRBJ2-2; no DNA check was done on the table's D call, TRBD2. TRBV21-1 is an annotated pseudogene. Here the CDR3 reads CASRGAGASNTGELFF. The CDR3 DNA is TGTGCCAGCAGAGGAGCGGGAGCATCGAACACCGGGGAGCTGTTTTTT.